A single sample gave rise to the 25 T cell receptor beta chains below, sequenced in a study of CD8 T cells in ankylosing spondylitis. Study results and limitations: A motif of 7 to 9 highly homologous TCR beta variants was seen as apparently characteristic of ankylosing spondylitis blood.

TCRdb independently ran MiXCR on the 5' RACE reads; one entry per CDR3 protein. The data show 700,000 or so distinct CDR3 sequences, roughly 19% seen once. These receptors are not linked to any known antigen. The sequenced material came from blood, either unsorted or a sorted T cell fraction (not recorded which). All receptors derive from a male donor with ankylosing spondylitis.

The gene calls are TRBV12-3 or TRBV12-4 and TRBJ1-1; D perhaps matches TRBD1 (5 bases). The CDR3 runs 14 residues. V was shortened by 5 bases and J by 5 bases, with 15 bases between the two germline ends. The CDR3 sequence: CASSLTRGLTEAFF. Here the CDR3 DNA reads TGTGCCAGCAGTCTCACGAGGGGTTTGACTGAAGCTTTCTTT.

This sequence joins TRBV4-1 and TRBJ2-1, with D perhaps matching TRBD1 or TRBD2 (5 bases each). Germline V gene lookup returns CDR1 MGHRA and CDR2 YSYEKL. Trimming took off 3 bases at V and 16 bases at J, with 16 bases between the two ends. CDR3 size: 12 residues. CDR3: CASSHAGTVFFF. The CDR3 DNA reads as TGCGCCAGCAGCCACGCCGGGACCGTTTTTTTCTTC.

This clonotype was detected only a few times. This CDR3 is CASSQQGSGQPQHF. The CDR3 bases are TGTGCCAGCAGCCAACAGGGTTCTGGCCAGCCCCAGCATTTT. The chain couples TRBV2 to TRBJ1-5, with D maybe TRBD1 (6 bases). Per the germline V gene, CDR1 is SNHLY and CDR2 is FYNNEI. This CDR3 region has 14 residues. V dropped 6 bases and J dropped 7 bases, with 16 bases sitting between them. The whole variable domain, remainder taken from reference TRBV2 and TRBJ1-5, is EPEVTQTPSHQVTQMGQEVILRCVPISNHLYFYWYRQILGQKVEFLVSFYNNEISEKSEIFDDQFSVERPDGSNFTLKIRSTKLEDSAMYFCASSQQGSGQPQHFGDGTRLSIL.

In this sample, this clonotype turned up a few times. J is TRBJ1-2 and V is TRBV2; D gene ambiguous. Germline V CDR1 and CDR2: SNHLY, FYNNEI. Trimming left V 4 bases short and J 4 bases short, with 19 bases between. This CDR3 contains 16 residues. CDR3 amino acids: CASSVLSGLNGYGYTF. In DNA form, the CDR3 reads TGTGCCAGCAGTGTACTGAGTGGGTTAAACGGCTATGGCTACACCTTC. Full variable domain (rest looked up from reference TRBV2 and TRBJ1-2): EPEVTQTPSHQVTQMGQEVILRCVPISNHLYFYWYRQILGQKVEFLVSFYNNEISEKSEIFDDQFSVERPDGSNFTLKIRSTKLEDSAMYFCASSVLSGLNGYGYTFGSGTRLTVV.

The chain uses TRBV20-1 and TRBJ2-7, with 7 bases aligning to TRBD2. This CDR3 has 13 amino acids. Germline V gene sequence: CDR1 DFQATT, CDR2 SNEGSKA (reference sequence). CDR3 DNA sequence: TGCGGGATGACAGTGACGGGGGGCTACGAGCAGTACTTC. It translates to CGMTVTGGYEQYF.

This clonotype was found a few times. The chain employs TRBV20-1 and TRBJ2-1, with TRBD2 identical over 11 bases. The germline V gene has CDR1 DFQATT and CDR2 SNEGSKA (reference sequence). There are 13 residues in the CDR3. The CDR3 region has the DNA TGCAGCCATAGCGGGGGGGCTTTCGATGAGCAGTTCTTC. This codes for CSHSGGAFDEQFF.

The chain employs TRBV27 and TRBJ2-7; D not certain. Trimming shortened V by 8 bases and J by 2 bases, and 16 bases separated the two germline ends. The CDR3 is 14 residues long. CDR1 is MNHEY and CDR2 is SMNVEV in the germline V gene (reference sequence). As DNA, the CDR3 is TGTGCCAGCCGCCCCCCGCTATCACCCTACGAGCAGTACTTC. It codes for CASRPPLSPYEQYF.

The chain recombines TRBV7-2 with TRBJ2-5, with D uncertain. Between the trimmed V and J ends, which lost 4 bases and 3 bases, there was a span of 12 bases. There are 14 residues in the CDR3. Per the germline V gene, CDR1 is SGHTA and CDR2 is FQGNSA. As DNA, the CDR3 is TGTGCCAGCAGCTCACGCCGGACGGAAGAGACCCAGTACTTC. It translates to CASSSRRTEETQYF.

This clonotype was recorded a few times. The V and J genes are TRBV7-9 and TRBJ2-5; maybe TRBD2 (6 bases). This CDR3 region has 14 residues. V gave up 5 bases and J gave up 4 bases, with 14 bases separating them. The germline gives CDR1 SEHNR, CDR2 FQNEAQ (reference sequence). CDR3 nucleotides: TGTGCCAGCAGCCCCAGCCTGGGAGGAGAGACCCAGTACTTC. It translates to CASSPSLGGETQYF.

The V call is TRBV27, the J call TRBJ1-2, with unresolved D. Between the trimmed V and J ends, which lost 7 bases and 1 base, there was a span of 7 bases. Germline CDR1 is MNHEY and CDR2 is SMNVEV (reference sequence). CDR3 length equals 12 residues. In DNA, the CDR3 is TGTGCCAGCAAGGACTTTAACTATGGCTACACCTTC. It encodes CASKDFNYGYTF.

The J gene is TRBJ2-7, the V gene TRBV20-1; TRBD1 might be the D (6 bases). From germline, CDR1 is DFQATT and CDR2 SNEGSKA (reference sequence). The CDR3 covers 15 residues. Trimming left V 4 bases short and J 3 bases short, with 19 bases between. For the CDR3, the DNA is TGCAGTGCTAAAAGTGACAGGTCCTATGGCTACGAGCAGTACTTC. It codes for CSAKSDRSYGYEQYF.

This clonotype has a count of ten or more. The chain links TRBV6-2 or TRBV6-3 to TRBJ2-1; 12 bases match TRBD2. CDR3 length: 14 residues. Looked up from germline, CDR1 is MNHEY and CDR2 is SVGEGT. V gave up 6 bases and J gave up 8 bases; unmatched junction bases: 5. The CDR3 sequence: CASRLAGGPYEQFF. The CDR3 region has the DNA TGTGCCAGCAGGCTAGCGGGAGGGCCGTATGAGCAGTTCTTC.

The sample holds a few counts of this clonotype. The V call is TRBV5-4, the J call TRBJ1-1, with 9 nucleotides matching TRBD1. Germline lookup yields CDR1 SGHNT and CDR2 YYREEE (reference sequence). The CDR3 has 16 residues. The V gene end was trimmed by 3 bases and the J gene end by 0 bases; junction bases not matched to a gene: 6. The CDR3 is CASSWWDRALNTEAFF. CDR3 DNA sequence: TGTGCCAGCAGCTGGTGGGACAGGGCCCTGAACACTGAAGCTTTCTTT.

This clonotype was found a few times. The V gene is TRBV29-1, the J gene TRBJ1-1; 7 nucleotides match TRBD1. This CDR3 contains 12 residues. V lost 7 bases and J lost 4; bases outside the gene matches: 6. Looked up from germline, CDR1 is SQVTM and CDR2 is ANQGSEA. The chain's CDR3 is CSERRGGTEAFF. CDR3 bases: TGCAGCGAACGCAGGGGGGGCACTGAAGCTTTCTTT.

The V and J genes are TRBV7-2 and TRBJ1-1; TRBD1 might be the D (6 bases). Germline V gene data show CDR1 as SGHTA and CDR2 as FQGNSA. Between the trimmed V and J ends, which lost 4 bases and 5 bases, there was a span of 23 bases. The CDR3 extends over 17 amino acids. The CDR3 loop is CASSSSGYRVERTEAFF. As DNA, the CDR3 is TGTGCCAGCAGCTCTTCCGGATACAGGGTTGAGCGGACTGAAGCTTTCTTT.

V usage is TRBV12-3 or TRBV12-4 and J usage is TRBJ2-1, with a possible D match to TRBD1 (5 bases). With 1 base removed from V and 7 bases from J, the gap between germline ends came to 14 bases. CDR3 size: 15 residues. CDR3 sequence reads: CASSLENRLSNEQFF. DNA of the CDR3: TGTGCCAGCAGTTTAGAGAACAGGCTGAGTAATGAGCAGTTCTTC.

The CDR3 bases are TGCGCCAGCAGCCAAGATGGGGACAGGGGTTCACCCCTCCACTTT. Amino acids: CASSQDGDRGSPLHF. The gene calls are TRBV4-1 and TRBJ1-6; 10 bases fit TRBD1. Germline values: CDR1 MGHRA, CDR2 YSYEKL. The CDR3 contains 15 residues. Unmatched junction bases numbered 2, after V lost 0 bases and J lost 9 bases.

This rearrangement joins TRBV12-3 or TRBV12-4 to TRBJ2-1, with 9 bases that match TRBD2. The CDR3 has 15 amino acids. V shed 6 bases and J 0 bases; nucleotides not matched to a gene: 3. In DNA, the CDR3 is TGTGCCAGCAGACCTAGCGGGGACTCCTACAATGAGCAGTTCTTC. Translation gives CASRPSGDSYNEQFF.

The gene calls are TRBV6-2 or TRBV6-3 and TRBJ2-1; 10 positions agree with TRBD1. Germline CDR1 reads MNHEY; CDR2 reads SVGEGT. V was clipped by 2 bases and J by 3 bases; unmatched bases: 4. The CDR3 consists of 16 residues. The CDR3 protein is CASSYPRTGGYNEQFF. CDR3 in DNA: TGTGCCAGCAGTTACCCCCGGACAGGGGGCTACAATGAGCAGTTCTTC.

The chain couples TRBV6-1 to TRBJ2-1, with 7 positions matching TRBD1. This CDR3 is 16 amino acids long. With 2 bases clipped from V and 6 bases from J, the junction kept 10 bases outside the gene matches. In germline, CDR1 is MNHNS, CDR2 SASEGT. CDR3 loop: CASSERGQHLFNEQFF. DNA for the CDR3: TGTGCCAGCAGTGAAAGGGGACAGCACCTTTTCAATGAGCAGTTCTTC.

This clonotype was detected only a few times. This sequence joins TRBV11-2 and TRBJ2-1, with TRBD2 matching 7 bases. V was clipped by 1 base and J by 8 bases; unmatched bases: 11. Per germline, CDR1 SGHAT and CDR2 FQNNGV. This CDR3 comprises 16 residues. The CDR3 region is CASSLGAGLGLDEQFF. In DNA form, the CDR3 reads TGTGCCAGCAGCTTAGGGGCCGGACTAGGTTTGGATGAGCAGTTCTTC. The full variable domain, completed using reference TRBV11-2 and TRBJ2-1, is EAGVAQSPRYKIIEKRQSVAFWCNPISGHATLYWYQQILGQGPKLLIQFQNNGVVDDSQLPKDRFSAERLKGVDSTLKIQPAKLEDSAVYLCASSLGAGLGLDEQFFGPGTRLTVL.

This clonotype was detected ten times or more. The chain links TRBV18 to TRBJ2-1, with 7 positions matching TRBD1. Germline CDR1 is KGHSH and CDR2 is LQKENI. The CDR3 consists of 13 residues. J lost 4 bases, V lost 3 bases, and 0 bases had no gene match. In nucleotides, the CDR3 is TGTGCCAGCTCACCGGGACAGTACAATGAGCAGTTCTTC. This translates into CASSPGQYNEQFF.

This chain links TRBV27 with TRBJ2-7; D perhaps matches TRBD1 (6 bases). With 6 bases removed from V and 0 bases from J, the gap between germline ends came to 15 bases. Germline V gene sequence: CDR1 MNHEY, CDR2 SMNVEV (reference sequence). This CDR3 is 15 amino acids long. The CDR3 region is CASSYNRDNSYEQYF. DNA of the CDR3: TGTGCCAGCAGCTACAACAGGGATAACTCCTACGAGCAGTACTTC.

This clonotype was counted only a few times. The chain couples TRBV2 to TRBJ1-5, with TRBD1 matching 7 bases. Germline CDR1 reads SNHLY; CDR2 reads FYNNEI. The length of the CDR3 is 14 residues. Trimming removed 1 base from V and 6 bases from J; junction bases left unmatched: 3. The CDR3 DNA reads TGTGCCAGCAGTGAAGACAGGGGAGGTCAGCCCCAGCATTTT. It translates to CASSEDRGGQPQHF.

This clonotype has a count of ten or more. The chain combines TRBV28 with TRBJ2-1; 7 bases are a match to TRBD1. The trim removed 6 bases at V and 5 bases at J, leaving 10 bases unmatched. CDR1 and CDR2 from the germline V gene are MDHEN and SYDVKM. This CDR3 has 15 residues. The CDR3 nucleotides read TGTGCCAGCAGAGAAGGGACAGTTTATAACAATGAGCAGTTCTTC. It specifies CASREGTVYNNEQFF.